The T cell receptor (beta chain) described here comes from a study of blood T cells in healthy people across ages. It was with a sample-barcoded 5' primer and a J-beta primer mix that a second PCR of about 7 to 12 cycles was run. Via MiXCR, TCRdb re-called the 5' RACE reads, giving one row per CDR3 protein. Of about 1.6 million distinct CDR3 sequences listed, about 35% are singletons. The sample holds a few counts of this clonotype. CDR3 length: 14 amino acids. V usage is TRBV12-3 or TRBV12-4 and J usage is TRBJ2-7; TRBD1 or TRBD2 may be the D gene (5 bases each). The DNA end is more similar to TRBJ2-5, so the J call may be wrong. Sequenced material: blood. The clonotype was recovered from a woman aged 30 to 39 in good health. This CDR3 is CASSPGTQVETQYF. The CDR3 DNA is TGTGCCAGCAGTCCCGGGACGCAGGTCGAGACCCAGTACTTC.